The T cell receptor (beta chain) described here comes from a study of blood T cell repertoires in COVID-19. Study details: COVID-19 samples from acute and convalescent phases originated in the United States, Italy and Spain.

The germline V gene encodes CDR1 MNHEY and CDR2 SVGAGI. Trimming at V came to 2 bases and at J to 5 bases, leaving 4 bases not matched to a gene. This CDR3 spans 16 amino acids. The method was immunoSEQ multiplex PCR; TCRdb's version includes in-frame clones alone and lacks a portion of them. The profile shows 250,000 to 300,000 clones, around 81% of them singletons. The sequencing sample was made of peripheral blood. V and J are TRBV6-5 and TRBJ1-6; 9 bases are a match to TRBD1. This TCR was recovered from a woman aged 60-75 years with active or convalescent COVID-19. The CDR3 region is CASSYGTGIHNSPLHF. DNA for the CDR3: TGTGCCAGCAGTTACGGGACAGGGATCCATAATTCACCCCTCCACTTT.